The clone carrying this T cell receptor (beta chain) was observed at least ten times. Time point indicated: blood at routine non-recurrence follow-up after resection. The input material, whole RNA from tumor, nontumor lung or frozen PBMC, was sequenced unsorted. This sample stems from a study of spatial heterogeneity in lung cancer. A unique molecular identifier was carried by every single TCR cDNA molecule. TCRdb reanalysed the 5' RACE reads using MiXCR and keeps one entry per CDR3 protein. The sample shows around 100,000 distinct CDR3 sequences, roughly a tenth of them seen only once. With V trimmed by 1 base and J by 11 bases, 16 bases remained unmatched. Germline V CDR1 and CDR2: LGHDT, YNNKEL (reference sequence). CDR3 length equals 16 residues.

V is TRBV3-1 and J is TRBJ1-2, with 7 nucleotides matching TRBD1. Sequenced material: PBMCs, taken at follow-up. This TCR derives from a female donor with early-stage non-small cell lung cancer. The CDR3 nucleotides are TGTGCCAGCAGCCAAGTAAAGGGACAGCCCCTCACTCCTTACACCTTC. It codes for CASSQVKGQPLTPYTF.